This T cell receptor beta chain derives from a study of blood T cell repertoires in COVID-19. In the study overall: Specimens from acute and convalescent COVID-19 originated in the United States, Italy and Spain. PBMCs, B-cell-depleted T cells, or T cells provided the cDNA or gDNA that made up the material.

Original handling: Reference gene primer amplification in the assay estimated nucleated cell counts. Clones were read by immunoSEQ multiplex PCR, and TCRdb kept only the in-frame ones, dropping some. Clonal size and the V and J genes are those of that table, whereas D and trimming came from the DNA. Among some 150,000 clones listed, 82% were seen once. The junction had 14 bases not matched to a gene; V was cut back by 5 bases and J by 7 bases. The CDR3 spans 16 residues. Germline V gene lookup returns CDR1 SGHVS and CDR2 FNYEAQ. The sample taken for sequencing was peripheral blood. V usage is TRBV7-6 and J usage is TRBJ2-1; 7 bases fit TRBD1. The TCR comes from a woman in her 70s with acute or convalescent COVID-19. Written as DNA, the CDR3 is TGTGCCAGCAGCCGACAGGGTCCGTTGACTGGGAATGAGCAGTTCTTC. Its protein is CASSRQGPLTGNEQFF.